This T cell receptor (beta chain) is from a study of radiation and T cells in renal cell carcinoma. General study points: In blood, top tumor clones expanded by 2 weeks, shrinking by 4.

Points on this clone: Its antigen remains unknown.

Time point described: blood 4 weeks post-SBRT, at nephrectomy. Treatment indicated: 15 Gy SBRT to primary tumor, nephrectomy 4 weeks later. Nephrectomy followed 15 Gy stereotactic body radiation by 4 weeks. Radiation-treated patients gave blood at baseline, week 2 and week 4. Clear cell pathology was present in this patient's renal cell carcinoma. Profiling relied on immunoSEQ multiplex PCR, and the TCRdb table lists in-frame clones only, not all of them. The table shows around 77,000 clones, with 70% to 90% occurring only once. V was shortened by 5 bases and J by 0 bases, with 16 bases between the two germline ends. The CDR3 loop spans 16 amino acids. From germline, CDR1 is MDHEN and CDR2 SYDVKM.

This specimen was blood, taken from a patient whose treatment included radiotherapy and nephrectomy. The chain recombines TRBV28 with TRBJ1-1; D is unclear. The clonotype comes from a woman between 55 and 75 years old with renal cell carcinoma. CDR3 loop: CASSHPNREMNTEAFF. The CDR3 DNA reads TGTGCCAGCAGTCACCCAAACAGAGAAATGAACACTGAAGCTTTCTTT.